This T cell receptor beta chain derives from a study of T-cell reconstitution after alpha-beta-depleted transplantation in children. Study-wide results and limits: Reported findings indicate that, about two months after transplant, alpha-beta T cells came from several hundred expanded clones, which were derived from non-depleted graft cells. By one year post-transplant, T-cell counts and diversity largely arose from T cells that were newly produced.

The table lists this clonotype with a count of one. Its specificity is not known. Construction of the TCRbeta library involved unique molecular identifiers. TCRdb re-called the PCR reads through MiXCR, storing one row per CDR3 protein. The data contain just over 950,000 distinct CDR3 sequences, roughly 31% of them singletons. The germline V and J ends were trimmed by 5 bases and 5 bases, with 15 bases remaining between them. The CDR3 is 15 amino acids. The germline CDR1 and CDR2 sequences are MNHEY and SMNVEV (reference sequence). This rearrangement joins TRBV27 to TRBJ2-2; D possibly corresponds to TRBD2 (6 bases). The sample was PBMCs, mostly from graft donor cells, taken 360 days after TCRalphabeta/CD19-depleted stem cell transplant. This receptor was taken from a boy under three years old who had a stem cell transplant for SCID, so the T cells may come from the graft donor. CDR3 sequence (DNA): TGTGCCAGCAGTCCCCCCCCGGGGGAAACCGGGGAGCTGTTTTTT. The encoded protein is CASSPPPGETGELFF.